The rows below give T cell receptor beta chains drawn from one sample of a study of OX40 agonist ivuxolimab in advanced cancers. Generated by immunoSEQ multiplex PCR, the TCRdb table keeps only in-frame clones and is missing some. The repertoire has approximately 60,000 clones, around 80% of them found once; the top ten carry around 1%. The starting material was CD4+ or CD8+ T cells sorted from blood, obtained in a trial of the OX40 agonist ivuxolimab. These receptors originate from an adult with an advanced solid tumor such as melanoma, head and neck, liver or kidney cancer. CDR3s include the opening cysteine and the closing phenylalanine or tryptophan. The order of the fields is V gene, D gene, J gene, clone size, CDR3 DNA, CDR3 protein. D genes are given only for firm matches. Clone size is not always given. Where it is, it says once, few, many or a class for expanded clones.

>TRBV29-1|NA|TRBJ1-2|NA
TGCAGCGTTGAAGGGTCAGGTACCTATGGCTACACCTTC
CSVEGSGTYGYTF
>TRBV6-1|NA|TRBJ1-3|NA
TGTGCCAGCAAGACGAACTCTGGAAACACCATATATTTT
CASKTNSGNTIYF
>TRBV11-2|TRBD2|TRBJ2-7|NA
TGTGCCAGCAGCTTCGGCGGACTAGCCCACGAGCAGTACTTC
CASSFGGLAHEQYF
>TRBV7-2|TRBD1|TRBJ1-5|NA
TGTGCCAGCAGCTTAGCGCTACAGGGGGTTGGTAAAAGCAATCAGCCCCAGCATTTT
CASSLALQGVGKSNQPQHF
>TRBV18|TRBD2|TRBJ2-1|NA
TGTGCCAGCTCTACTAGCGGGGCCAATGAGCAGTTCTTC
CASSTSGANEQFF
>TRBV7-9|NA|TRBJ1-6|NA
TGTGCCAGCAGCCCCCCCGGCACAGGCGGGAATTCACCCCTCCACTTT
CASSPPGTGGNSPLHF
>TRBV25-1|NA|TRBJ1-4|once
TGTGCCAGCAGTGAATACAGGGTGAATGAAAAACTGTTTTTT
CASSEYRVNEKLFF
>TRBV5-1|NA|TRBJ2-2|once
TGCGCCAGCAAAGACGTGGTTACGGACCGGGAGCTGTTTTTT
CASKDVVTDRELFF
>TRBV6-1|NA|TRBJ2-6|NA
TGTGCCAGCACTCGGGCGCAAGGGGCCAACGTCCTGACTTTC
CASTRAQGANVLTF
>TRBV4-2|NA|TRBJ1-6|NA
TGTGCCAGCAGCCCGCAAGAGGGGGATTCACCCCTCCACTTT
CASSPQEGDSPLHF
>TRBV19|TRBD1|TRBJ1-2|NA
TGTGCCAGTAGTATCCCGGGACAGGGTAACTATGGCTACACCTTC
CASSIPGQGNYGYTF
>TRBV27|TRBD1|TRBJ1-1|NA
TGTGCCAGCCGGACAGGGGGGAACACTGAAGCTTTCTTT
CASRTGGNTEAFF
>TRBV7-2|NA|TRBJ2-2|NA
TGTGCCAGCAGCCCCAGGCGACTTTTGGACACCGGGGAGCTGTTTTTT
CASSPRRLLDTGELFF
>TRBV29-1|NA|TRBJ2-3|NA
TGCAGCGCCGATGGGACTTCAGATACGCAGTATTTT
CSADGTSDTQYF
>TRBV2|NA|TRBJ2-5|NA
TGTGCCAGCAGCGACGGGACCACCTTACTGGAGACCCAGTACTTC
CASSDGTTLLETQYF
>TRBV4-3|NA|TRBJ1-1|once
TGCGCCAGCAGCCAAGAGGGGATGAACACTGAAGCTTTCTTT
CASSQEGMNTEAFF
>TRBV5-4|NA|TRBJ2-7|NA
TGTGCCAGCAGCCCGGAGGGCAGGGCCTCCTACGAGCAGTACTTC
CASSPEGRASYEQYF
>TRBV12-5|TRBD1|TRBJ2-1|NA
TGTGCTAGTGGTTTGGAAGCTGGGACAGGGAGTGGATCTTACAATGAGCAGTTCTTC
CASGLEAGTGSGSYNEQFF
>TRBV19|NA|TRBJ1-2|NA
TGTGCCAGTCGTCACAGGGATTTAGTCTATGGCTACACCTTC
CASRHRDLVYGYTF
>TRBV28|NA|TRBJ1-2|NA
TGTGCCAGCAGTTACCCCGCAGGGCCCTATGGCTACACCTTC
CASSYPAGPYGYTF
>TRBV5-6|NA|TRBJ2-2|once
TGTGCCAGCAGCTTTGACCAGGGAAGTGGTACTTTT
CASSFDQGSGTF
>TRBV14|NA|TRBJ2-7|NA
TGTGCCAGCAGCCAAGTACCCAACGAGCAGTACTTC
CASSQVPNEQYF
>TRBV5-4|TRBD1|TRBJ2-7|many
TGTGCCAGCAGCTTGAATCCGGGACAGGGCTCCTACGAGCAGTACTTC
CASSLNPGQGSYEQYF
>TRBV25-1|TRBD1|TRBJ1-1|NA
TGTGCCAGCAGCTTCGACAGGGAGAACACTGAAGCTTTCTTT
CASSFDRENTEAFF
>TRBV2|NA|TRBJ2-7|NA
TGTGCCAGCAGAAGTGGGGGGTTGGGGGACGAGCAGTACTTC
CASRSGGLGDEQYF
>TRBV7-9|NA|TRBJ2-2|NA
TGTGCCAGCAGCTTAAAGGCGCTGAACACCGGGGAGCTGTTTTTT
CASSLKALNTGELFF
>TRBV19|NA|TRBJ2-2|NA
TGTGCCAGTAACAGGCAGGGAAACACCGGGGAGCTGTTTTTT
CASNRQGNTGELFF
>TRBV5-5|NA|TRBJ2-1|NA
TGTGCCAGCAGCTTGGCCAGAAAAGGGAATGAGCAGTTCTTC
CASSLARKGNEQFF